One TCR beta chain is described in this entry. Its antigen remains unidentified. Its ends do not fully match the called genes, so a read error is possible. According to the study, genomic DNA was the template for TCR beta VDJ and CDR3 profiling. TCRdb re-called the reads with MiXCR, one entry per CDR3 protein. Of about 180,000 distinct CDR3 sequences listed, 45% to 60% are singletons. Sequencing was done on patients that had shown CD8+CD57+ cell expansion by flow cytometry. The sample originates from a study of CD8+CD57+ T cells in acquired aplastic anemia. Study-wide results and caveats: Overlapping CD8+ CDR3 repertoires of patients and controls contained 25 to 35 shared sequences.

The germline CDR1 and CDR2 sequences are ENHRY and SYGVKD. The CDR3 is 18 amino acids. Sequencing was performed on sorted CD4+, CD8+, or CD8+CD57+ T cells (not recorded which) from PBMCs. This clonotype originated in a human donor with aplastic anemia. The chain uses TRBV10-3 and TRBJ1-2, with a possible D match to TRBD1 (6 bases). The CDR3 bases are TGTGCCAGCAGTTACTCGAACTACAGGGCACACCCTAACTATGGCTACACCTTC. This encodes CASSYSNYRAHPNYGYTF.